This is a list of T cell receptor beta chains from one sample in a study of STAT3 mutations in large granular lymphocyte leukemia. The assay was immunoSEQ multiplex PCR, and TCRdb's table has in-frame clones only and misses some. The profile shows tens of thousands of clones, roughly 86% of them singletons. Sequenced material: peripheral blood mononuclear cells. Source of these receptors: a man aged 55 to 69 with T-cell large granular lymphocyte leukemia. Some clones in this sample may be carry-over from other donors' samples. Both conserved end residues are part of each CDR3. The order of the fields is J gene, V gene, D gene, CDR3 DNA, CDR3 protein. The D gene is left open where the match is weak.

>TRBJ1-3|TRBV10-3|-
TGTGCCATCAGTGACCCCACAACGTCTGGAAACACCATATATTTT
CAISDPTTSGNTIYF
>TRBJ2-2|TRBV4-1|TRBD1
TGCGCCAGCAGCCAAGGGTCAGGGGGCGCGGTCACCGGGGAGCTGTTTTTT
CASSQGSGGAVTGELFF
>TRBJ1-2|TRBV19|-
TGTGCCAGTACCCTGTTGCGAGCTAGCTATGGCTACACCTTC
CASTLLRASYGYTF
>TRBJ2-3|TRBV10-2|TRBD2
TGCGCCAGCAGTGAGTGGCGGGCTAGCGGTAGCACAGATACGCAGTATTTT
CASSEWRASGSTDTQYF
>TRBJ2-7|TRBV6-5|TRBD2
TGTGCCAGCAGTAACGGTCTAGCGGGATTTTACGAGCAGTACTTC
CASSNGLAGFYEQYF
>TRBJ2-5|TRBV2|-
TGTGCCAGCAGCCCGGAGACCCAGTACTTC
CASSPETQYF
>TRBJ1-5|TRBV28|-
TGTGCCAGCACCACGGGGCGGGTCGGATCCCAGCATTTT
CASTTGRVGSQHF
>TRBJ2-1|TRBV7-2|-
TGTGCCAGCAGCTTAGAGGGCCAGCGGGAGCAGTTCTTC
CASSLEGQREQFF
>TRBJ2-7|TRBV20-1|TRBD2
TGCAGTGCGAGAACGGGAGGGTACTTC
CSARTGGYF
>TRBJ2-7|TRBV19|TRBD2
TGTGCCTGCCGTCAGGGACTAGCTTCCCACGAGCAGTACTTC
CACRQGLASHEQYF
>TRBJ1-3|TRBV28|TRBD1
TGTGCCAGCAAAGGGACAGGGGGCATGAACACCATATATTTT
CASKGTGGMNTIYF
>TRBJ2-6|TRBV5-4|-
TGTGCCAGCAGCTTGAGTATTGACCAAAGCTCTGGGGCCAACGTCCTGACTTTC
CASSLSIDQSSGANVLTF
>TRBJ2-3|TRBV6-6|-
TGTGCCAGCAGCCAGGGTACAGATACGCAGTATTTT
CASSQGTDTQYF
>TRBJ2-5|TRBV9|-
TGTGCCAGCAGCCCCCCCTCGCGGGGCCAAGAGACCCAGTACTTC
CASSPPSRGQETQYF
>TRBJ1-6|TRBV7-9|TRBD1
TGTGCCAGCAGCCCACGGGGGCAGGGGGGTAATTCACCCCTCCACTTT
CASSPRGQGGNSPLHF
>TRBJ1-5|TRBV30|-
TGTGCCTGGAGTGAAGAGAATCAGCCCCAGCATTTT
CAWSEENQPQHF
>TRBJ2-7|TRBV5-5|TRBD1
TGTGCCAGCAGCTTGGGGCAGGGGGCATCCTACGAGCAGTACTTC
CASSLGQGASYEQYF
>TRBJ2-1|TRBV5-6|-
TGTGCCAGCAGCTCCACACATACGAGTGAGCAGTTCTTC
CASSSTHTSEQFF